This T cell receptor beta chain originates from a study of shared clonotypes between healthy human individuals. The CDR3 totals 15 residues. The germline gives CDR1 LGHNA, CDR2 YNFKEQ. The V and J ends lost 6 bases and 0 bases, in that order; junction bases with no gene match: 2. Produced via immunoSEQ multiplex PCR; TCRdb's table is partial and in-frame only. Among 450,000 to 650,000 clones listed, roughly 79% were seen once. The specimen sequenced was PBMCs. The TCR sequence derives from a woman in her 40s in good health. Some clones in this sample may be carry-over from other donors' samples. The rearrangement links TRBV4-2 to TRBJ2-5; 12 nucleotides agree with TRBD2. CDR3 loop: CASRRLAGDQETQYF. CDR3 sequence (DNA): TGTGCCAGCAGACGACTAGCGGGAGACCAAGAGACCCAGTACTTC.